The 22 T cell receptor beta chains given below trace back to one sample, sequenced in a study of cytomegalovirus exposure and HLA in healthy donors. The data were produced by immunoSEQ multiplex PCR, yet TCRdb's version contains in-frame clones alone and is incomplete. The sample carries hundreds of thousands of clones, over 65% recorded once. Material for sequencing was PBMCs. The receptors originated from a woman younger than 30 in good health and CMV-seronegative.

The rearrangement links TRBV7-3 to TRBJ2-3; a possible D gene is TRBD1 (6 bases). This CDR3 spans 16 amino acids. Trimming pared 5 bases from V and 3 bases from J, leaving 18 bases between. Looked up from germline, CDR1 is SGHTA and CDR2 is FQGTGA. The CDR3 bases are TGTGCCAGCAGCCAGACAGGTTCGTTCACTACAGATACGCAGTATTTT. Translating gives CASSQTGSFTTDTQYF. The full variable domain, in which reference TRBV7-3 and TRBJ2-3 provide the parts outside the CDR3, is GAGVSQTPSNKVTEKGKYVELRCDPISGHTALYWYRQSLGQGPEFLIYFQGTGAADDSGLPNDRFFAVRPEGSVSTLKIQRTERGDSAVYLCASSQTGSFTTDTQYFGPGTRLTVL.

V usage is TRBV18 and J usage is TRBJ2-1; no firm D call. This CDR3 has 14 residues. CDR1 and CDR2 from the germline V gene are KGHSH and LQKENI. With 2 bases removed from V and 8 bases from J, the gap between germline ends came to 13 bases. The CDR3 DNA is TGTGCCAGCTCACCAGGCAGAAAGGTCGATGAGCAGTTCTTC. This sequence encodes CASSPGRKVDEQFF.

This sequence joins TRBV9 and TRBJ2-2, with D possibly TRBD2 on 5 matching bases. The CDR3 consists of 14 residues. Germline CDR1 is SGDLS and CDR2 is YYNGEE. V gave up 2 bases and J gave up 3 bases, with 8 bases separating them. CDR3 sequence reads: CASSVRVDTGELFF. For the CDR3, the DNA is TGTGCCAGCAGCGTGAGGGTAGACACCGGGGAGCTGTTTTTT.

The V and J genes are TRBV7-9 and TRBJ2-2; no definite D call. V lost 2 bases, J lost 4 bases, and 5 bases lay in between. Per germline, CDR1 SEHNR and CDR2 FQNEAQ (reference sequence). The CDR3 consists of 13 residues. The CDR3 nucleotides are TGTGCCAGCAGCTTATTAGTCACCGGGGAGCTGTTTTTT. Translation: CASSLLVTGELFF.

Remarks on this clone: The same CDR3 can be traced to other DNA sequences in this sample. This chain connects TRBV7-8 to TRBJ2-7; D might be TRBD1 (6 bases). V lost 2 bases and J 0 bases, leaving 11 bases between the germline ends. The CDR3 length is 15 residues. Germline CDR1 is SGHVS and CDR2 is FQNEAQ. CDR3 in DNA: TGTGCCAGCAGCTTATACCAGGGGCCCTCCTACGAGCAGTACTTC. Its translation: CASSLYQGPSYEQYF.

Only one count was recorded for this clone. The rearrangement uses TRBV6-4 and TRBJ2-7; 13 nucleotides agree with TRBD2. Germline assignment: CDR1 MRHNA and CDR2 SNTAGT. Trimming removed 3 bases from V and 4 bases from J; junction bases left unmatched: 3. There are 15 residues in the CDR3. CDR3 region: CASSELAGGLYEQYF. In DNA, the CDR3 is TGTGCCAGCAGTGAACTAGCGGGGGGGCTTTACGAGCAGTACTTC.

The chain uses TRBV15 and TRBJ1-2; D possibly corresponds to TRBD1 (6 bases). This CDR3 contains 15 residues. CDR1 is LNHNV and CDR2 is YYDKDF in the germline V gene (reference sequence). V was pared by 1 base and J by 7 bases, with 16 bases between. CDR3: CATSRALWEGGGYTF. As DNA, the CDR3 is TGTGCCACCAGCAGAGCCCTTTGGGAGGGGGGTGGCTACACCTTC. The variable domain in full, with the rest retrieved from reference TRBV15 and TRBJ1-2, is DAMVIQNPRYQVTQFGKPVTLSCSQTLNHNVMYWYQQKSSQAPKLLFHYYDKDFNNEADTPDNFQSRRPNTSFCFLDIRSPGLGDTAMYLCATSRALWEGGGYTFGSGTRLTVV.

The CDR3: CASSAGYSSYNSPLHF. As DNA, the CDR3 is TGTGCCAGCAGCGCTGGGTACAGCTCCTATAATTCACCCCTCCACTTT. This rearrangement joins TRBV9 to TRBJ1-6; D not resolved. V was pared by 3 bases and J by 0 bases, with 10 bases between. The germline CDR1 and CDR2 sequences are SGDLS and YYNGEE. This CDR3 contains 16 residues.

As to this clone: The sample has other DNA sequences that encode this CDR3 too. The genes are TRBV5-1 and TRBJ1-2; D ambiguous. This CDR3 region has 14 residues. Germline assignment: CDR1 SGHRS and CDR2 YFSETQ. The ends were cut back, 4 bases at V and 0 bases at J, with 10 bases in the middle. DNA of the CDR3: TGCGCCAGCAGCCTCACCACCGCTAACTATGGCTACACCTTC. Amino acid sequence: CASSLTTANYGYTF.

This clone was detected once. The gene calls are TRBV7-9 and TRBJ2-5; 7 bases agree with TRBD2. CDR1 is SEHNR and CDR2 is FQNEAQ in the germline V gene (reference sequence). The V gene end was trimmed by 2 bases and the J gene end by 7 bases; junction bases not matched to a gene: 4. This CDR3 has 13 amino acids. This CDR3 is CASSLNGEGTQYF. Written as DNA, the CDR3 is TGTGCCAGCAGCTTAAACGGGGAGGGGACCCAGTACTTC.

DNA for the CDR3: TGTGCCAGCAGCTCGAGAGTGGTGGCTGGGGCCAACGTCCTGACTTTC. It codes for CASSSRVVAGANVLTF. The rearrangement links TRBV5-5 to TRBJ2-6; D is unresolved. CDR1 SGHKS and CDR2 YYEKEE come from the germline V gene (reference sequence). V was pared by 3 bases and J by 2 bases, with 12 bases between. The CDR3 has 16 amino acids.

This chain links TRBV7-2 with TRBJ1-5, with D perhaps matching TRBD1 (6 bases). Germline values: CDR1 SGHTA, CDR2 FQGNSA. V lost 5 bases and J lost 5, with 16 bases in between. The CDR3 is 15 amino acids. The CDR3 DNA is TGTGCCAGCAGCCTAGGGGGAGCCCGCGATCAGCCCCAGCATTTT. It codes for CASSLGGARDQPQHF.

This clone came up a few times. The rearrangement links TRBV30 to TRBJ1-5; tentatively, D is TRBD1 (6 bases). The V end lost 0 bases, the J end lost 0 bases, and 12 bases lay between the germline ends. Germline assignment: CDR1 GTSNPN and CDR2 SVGIG (reference sequence). This CDR3 region has 16 residues. The CDR3 coding sequence is TGTGCCTGGAGTGTAAGAACAGGGTTTAGCAATCAGCCCCAGCATTTT. As protein: CAWSVRTGFSNQPQHF.

This clone was detected a few times. At the DNA level, this CDR3 is encoded by other sequences in the same sample as well. The V call is TRBV28, the J call TRBJ2-7; TRBD1 might be the D (6 bases). Trimming stripped 3 bases from V and 2 bases from J, with 8 bases between. Looked up from germline, CDR1 is MDHEN and CDR2 is SYDVKM. The CDR3 contains 13 residues. The CDR3 reads CASSLGTTYEQYF. Here the CDR3 DNA reads TGTGCCAGCAGTTTGGGGACAACCTACGAGCAGTACTTC.

The J gene is TRBJ2-1, the V gene TRBV6-4; D not resolved. Germline values: CDR1 MRHNA, CDR2 SNTAGT. This CDR3 region has 13 residues. V lost 5 bases and J lost 3, with 8 bases in between. The chain's CDR3 is CASSSSSYNEQFF. The CDR3 DNA sequence: TGTGCCAGCAGTTCGAGTAGCTACAATGAGCAGTTCTTC.

The V call is TRBV2, the J call TRBJ1-4; D may be TRBD1 (6 bases). Trimming stripped 4 bases from V and 3 bases from J, with 9 bases between. Germline CDR1 is SNHLY and CDR2 is FYNNEI. The CDR3 totals 14 residues. DNA for the CDR3: TGTGCCAGCAGTGGGGGACAAGCTAATGAAAAACTGTTTTTT. Protein sequence: CASSGGQANEKLFF.

This chain links TRBV30 with TRBJ2-5; D is unresolved. The germline CDR1 and CDR2 sequences are GTSNPN and SVGIG (reference sequence). V was cut by 0 bases and J by 5 bases, with 10 bases left in between. The length of the CDR3 is 13 residues. The CDR3 is CAWSVSAQETQYF. CDR3 DNA: TGTGCCTGGAGTGTAAGTGCCCAGGAGACCCAGTACTTC.

This chain links TRBV5-6 with TRBJ2-7, with 9 positions matching TRBD1. Germline V lookup: CDR1 SGHDT, CDR2 YYEEEE. The CDR3 contains 16 residues. With V trimmed by 0 bases and J by 4 bases, 8 bases remained unmatched. CDR3 in amino acids: CASSLVSGTGPYEQYF. CDR3 in DNA: TGTGCCAGCAGCTTGGTTTCCGGGACAGGGCCTTACGAGCAGTACTTC.

The chain is built from TRBV18 and TRBJ1-2; D is ambiguous. Germline V lookup: CDR1 KGHSH, CDR2 LQKENI. Trimming removed 1 base at V and 3 bases at J, with 15 bases between. The CDR3 runs to 16 residues. The CDR3 coding sequence is TGTGCCAGCTCACCACTCCGTGAAATTCGGGACTATGGCTACACCTTC. Its translation is CASSPLREIRDYGYTF.

This rearrangement joins TRBV28 to TRBJ1-2; 7 nucleotides match TRBD1. Trimming at V came to 6 bases and at J to 8 bases, leaving 9 bases not matched to a gene. Germline assignment: CDR1 MDHEN and CDR2 SYDVKM. The CDR3 is made up of 13 amino acids. The CDR3 protein is CASRVTGSEGYTF. In DNA, the CDR3 is TGTGCCAGCAGGGTGACAGGGAGTGAGGGCTACACCTTC.

This chain uses TRBV6-5 with TRBJ1-1, with 7 bases lining up with TRBD1. V lost 4 bases, J lost 5 bases, and 7 bases stayed unmatched. The CDR3 covers 14 residues. CDR1 is MNHEY and CDR2 is SVGAGI in the germline V gene. CDR3 nucleotide sequence: TGTGCCAGCAGTTTCCAGGGGGGAGAGACTGAAGCTTTCTTT. Translating gives CASSFQGGETEAFF.

As concerns this clone: The same CDR3 is also encoded by other DNA sequences in this sample. The chain recombines TRBV27 with TRBJ2-2, with a possible D match to TRBD2 (6 bases). CDR3 length equals 14 residues. Trimming cost V 5 bases and J 1 base, with 8 bases left between them. Germline V lookup: CDR1 MNHEY, CDR2 SMNVEV (reference sequence). CDR3 loop: CASSTGLNTGELFF. The CDR3 bases are TGTGCCAGCAGTACGGGACTGAACACCGGGGAGCTGTTTTTT.